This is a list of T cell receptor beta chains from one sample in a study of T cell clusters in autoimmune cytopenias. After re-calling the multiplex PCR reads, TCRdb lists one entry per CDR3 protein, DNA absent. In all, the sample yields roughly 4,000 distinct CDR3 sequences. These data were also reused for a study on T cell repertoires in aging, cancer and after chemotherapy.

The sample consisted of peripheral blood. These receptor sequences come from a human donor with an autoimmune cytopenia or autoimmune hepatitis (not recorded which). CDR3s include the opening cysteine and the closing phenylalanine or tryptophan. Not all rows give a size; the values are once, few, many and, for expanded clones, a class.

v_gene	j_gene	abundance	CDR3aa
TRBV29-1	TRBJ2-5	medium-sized	CSVETLAGSQETQYF
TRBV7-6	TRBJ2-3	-	CASSFSPIGTDTQYF
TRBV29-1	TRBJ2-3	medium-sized	CSVRNRGTSSRTDTQYF
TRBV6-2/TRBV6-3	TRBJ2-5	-	CASNGGGETQYF
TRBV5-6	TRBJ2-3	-	CASSLMGVAYPSTDTQYF
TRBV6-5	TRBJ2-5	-	CASSEAGLGETQYF
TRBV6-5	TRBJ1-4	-	CASSYSRATNEKLFF
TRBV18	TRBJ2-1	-	CASSRTGGRGEQFF
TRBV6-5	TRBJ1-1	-	CATATGRYAFF
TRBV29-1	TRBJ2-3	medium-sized	CSVLTGATDTQYF
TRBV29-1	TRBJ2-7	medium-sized	CSVEWGTVSMEQYF
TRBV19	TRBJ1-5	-	CASKGGQGGNQPQHF
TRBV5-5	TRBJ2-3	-	CASSLIFAGSTDTQYF
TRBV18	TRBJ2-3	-	CASSRTGIDTQYF
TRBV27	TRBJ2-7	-	CASSTSSGGGNEQYF
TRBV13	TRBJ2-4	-	CASSPRTGRDIQYF
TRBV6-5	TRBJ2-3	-	CASSLGLSADTQYF
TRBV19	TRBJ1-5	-	CASTPPGGGGVGQPQHF
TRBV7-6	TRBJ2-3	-	CASSLAVPGEGDTQYF
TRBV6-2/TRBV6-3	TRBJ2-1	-	CASSESHQAGNEQFF
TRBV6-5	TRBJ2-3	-	CASSQDRPTDTQYF
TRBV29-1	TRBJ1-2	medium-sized	CSVEDLGPGYTF
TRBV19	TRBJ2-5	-	CASRPIGQQETQYF
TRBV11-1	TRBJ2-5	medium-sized	CASSFDMGQGGETQYF
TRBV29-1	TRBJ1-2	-	CSAWVGQASYGYTF
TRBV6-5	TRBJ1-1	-	CASSWTGRWNTEAFF
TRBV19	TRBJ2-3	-	CASRRQGASSTDTQYF
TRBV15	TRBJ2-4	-	CATSRRKRAKNIQYF
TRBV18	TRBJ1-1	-	CASSQQLTTAEAFF
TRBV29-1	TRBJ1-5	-	CSVSGDSNQPQHF